Here is one TCR beta chain with its context. The data stem from a study of blood T cell repertoires in COVID-19. Looking at the study overall: Sites in the United States, Italy and Spain provided acute and convalescent COVID-19 samples.

Per the study methods: Nucleated cell counts were estimated from reference gene primer amplification. Some clones are missing from TCRdb's copy, which holds only in-frame ones; the method was immunoSEQ multiplex PCR. V, J and clone size are those of that table, while D and trimming were read from the DNA. This sample carries around 400,000 clones, more than 70% of them seen once, and the ten largest clones take roughly a tenth. V shed 5 bases and J shed 9 bases, with 8 bases lying between them. The CDR3 extends over 11 amino acids. Germline CDR1 is KGHDR and CDR2 is SFDVKD. The gene calls are TRBV24-1 and TRBJ2-3; D uncertain. The receptor was isolated from a woman between 25 and 40 years old with COVID-19, enrolled during active disease. The sequencing input was peripheral blood. The CDR3: CATSVRGTQYF. The CDR3 bases are TGTGCCACCAGTGTTCGAGGCACGCAGTATTTT.